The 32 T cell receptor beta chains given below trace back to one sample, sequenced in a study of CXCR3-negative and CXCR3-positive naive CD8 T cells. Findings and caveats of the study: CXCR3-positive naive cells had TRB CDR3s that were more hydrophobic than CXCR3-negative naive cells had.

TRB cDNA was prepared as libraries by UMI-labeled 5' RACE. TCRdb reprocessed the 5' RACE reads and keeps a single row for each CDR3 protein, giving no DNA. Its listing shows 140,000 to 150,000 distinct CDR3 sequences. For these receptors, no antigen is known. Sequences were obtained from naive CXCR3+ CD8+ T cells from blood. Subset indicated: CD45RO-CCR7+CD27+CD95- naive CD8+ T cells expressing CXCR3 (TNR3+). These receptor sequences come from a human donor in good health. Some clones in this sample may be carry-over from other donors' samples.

The chain's CDR3 is CATSLQGPNQETQYF. The chain couples TRBV10-3 to TRBJ2-5; as DNA is missing, the TRBD1 call by TCRdb cannot be tested. CDR1 is ENHRY, CDR2 SYGVKD, per germline. This CDR3 region has 15 residues.

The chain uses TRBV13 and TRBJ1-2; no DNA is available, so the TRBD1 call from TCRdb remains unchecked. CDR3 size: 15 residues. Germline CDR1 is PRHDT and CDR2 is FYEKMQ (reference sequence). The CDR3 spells CASSTLTGDNYGYTF.

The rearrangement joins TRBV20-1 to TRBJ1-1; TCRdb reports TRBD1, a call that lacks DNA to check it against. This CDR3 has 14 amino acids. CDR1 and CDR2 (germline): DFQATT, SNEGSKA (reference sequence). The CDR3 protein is CSARLDRVGTEAFF.

This CDR3 reads CASSYSNTDTQYF. The J gene is TRBJ2-3, the V gene TRBV6-6. The length of the CDR3 is 13 residues. CDR1 MNHNY and CDR2 SVGAGI come from the germline V gene (reference sequence).

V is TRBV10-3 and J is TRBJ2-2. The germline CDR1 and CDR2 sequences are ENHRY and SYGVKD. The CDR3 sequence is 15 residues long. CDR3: CAISESNSPTGELFF.

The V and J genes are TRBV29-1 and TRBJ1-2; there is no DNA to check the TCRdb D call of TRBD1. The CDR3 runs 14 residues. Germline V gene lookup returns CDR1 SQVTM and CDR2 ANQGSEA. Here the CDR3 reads CSTSPDITNYGYTF.

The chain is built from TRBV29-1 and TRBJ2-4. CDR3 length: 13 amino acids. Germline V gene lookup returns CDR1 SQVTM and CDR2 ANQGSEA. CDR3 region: CSVERGQKNIQYF.

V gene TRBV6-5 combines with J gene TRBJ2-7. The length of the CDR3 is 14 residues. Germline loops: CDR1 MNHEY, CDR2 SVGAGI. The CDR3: CASSFKAFSYEQYF.

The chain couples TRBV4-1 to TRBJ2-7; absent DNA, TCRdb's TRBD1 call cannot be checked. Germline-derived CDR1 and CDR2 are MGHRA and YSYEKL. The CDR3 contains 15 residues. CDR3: CASSQKSQGAYEQYF.

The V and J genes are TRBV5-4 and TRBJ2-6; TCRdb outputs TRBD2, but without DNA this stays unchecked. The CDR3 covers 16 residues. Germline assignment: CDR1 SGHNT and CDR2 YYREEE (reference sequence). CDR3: CASSLERIPGANVLTF.

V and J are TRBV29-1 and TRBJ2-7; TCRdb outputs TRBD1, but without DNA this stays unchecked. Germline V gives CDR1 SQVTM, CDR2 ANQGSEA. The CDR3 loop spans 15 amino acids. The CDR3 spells CSVEGLRDGEYEQYF.

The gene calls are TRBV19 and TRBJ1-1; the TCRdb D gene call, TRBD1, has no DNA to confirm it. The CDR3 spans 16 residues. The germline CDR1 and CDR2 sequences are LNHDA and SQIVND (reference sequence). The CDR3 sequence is CASSSRQGRIGTEAFF.

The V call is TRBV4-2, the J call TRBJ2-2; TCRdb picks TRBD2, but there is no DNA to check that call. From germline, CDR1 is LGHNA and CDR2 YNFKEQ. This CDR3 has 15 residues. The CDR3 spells CASSQEEGLTGELFF.

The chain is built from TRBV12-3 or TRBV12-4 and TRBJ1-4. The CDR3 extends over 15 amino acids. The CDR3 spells CASRTTWDYNEKLFF.

The CDR3 protein is CASRNGLAGGQYF. This rearrangement joins TRBV27 to TRBJ2-7; TCRdb lists TRBD2, though no DNA is available to test this call. The CDR3 extends over 13 amino acids. The germline gives CDR1 MNHEY, CDR2 SMNVEV (reference sequence).

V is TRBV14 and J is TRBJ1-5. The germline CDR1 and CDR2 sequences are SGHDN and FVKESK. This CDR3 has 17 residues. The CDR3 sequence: CASSLVRWEWLVQPQHF.

CDR3: CASSLTGNYEQYF. The rearrangement joins TRBV27 to TRBJ2-7; TCRdb's D call, TRBD1, is unchecked because there is no DNA. The germline CDR1 and CDR2 sequences are MNHEY and SMNVEV (reference sequence). The CDR3 runs to 13 residues.

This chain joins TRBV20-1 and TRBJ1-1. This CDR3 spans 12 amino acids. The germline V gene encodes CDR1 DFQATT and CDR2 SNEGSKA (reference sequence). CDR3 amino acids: CSAPRGDPEAFF.

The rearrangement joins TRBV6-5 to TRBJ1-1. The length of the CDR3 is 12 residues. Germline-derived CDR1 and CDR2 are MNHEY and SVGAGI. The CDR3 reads CASSDMNTEAFF.

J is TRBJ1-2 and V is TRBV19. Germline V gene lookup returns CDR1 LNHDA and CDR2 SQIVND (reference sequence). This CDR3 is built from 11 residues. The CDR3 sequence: CASSVESGYTF.

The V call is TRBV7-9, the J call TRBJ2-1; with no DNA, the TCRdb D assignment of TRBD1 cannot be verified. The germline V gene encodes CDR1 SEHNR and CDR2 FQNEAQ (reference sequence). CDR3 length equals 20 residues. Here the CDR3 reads CASRIAGSGPLADSYNEQFF.

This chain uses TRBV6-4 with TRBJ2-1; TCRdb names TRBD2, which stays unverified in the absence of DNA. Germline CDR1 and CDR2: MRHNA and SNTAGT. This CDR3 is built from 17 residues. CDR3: CASSDTLTKRGGNEQFF.

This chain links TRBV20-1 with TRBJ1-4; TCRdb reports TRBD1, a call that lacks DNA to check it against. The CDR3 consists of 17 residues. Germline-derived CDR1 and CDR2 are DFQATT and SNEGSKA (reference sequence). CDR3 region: CSASPPWGPKVGEKLFF.

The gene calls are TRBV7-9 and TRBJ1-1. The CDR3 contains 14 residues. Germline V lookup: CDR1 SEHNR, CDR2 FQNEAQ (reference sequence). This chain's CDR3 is CASRPTGEGDEAFF. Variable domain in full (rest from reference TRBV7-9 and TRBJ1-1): DTGVSQNPRHKITKRGQNVTFRCDPISEHNRLYWYRQTLGQGPEFLTYFQNEAQLEKSRLLSDRFSAERPKGSFSTLEIQRTEQGDSAMYLCASRPTGEGDEAFFGQGTRLTVV.

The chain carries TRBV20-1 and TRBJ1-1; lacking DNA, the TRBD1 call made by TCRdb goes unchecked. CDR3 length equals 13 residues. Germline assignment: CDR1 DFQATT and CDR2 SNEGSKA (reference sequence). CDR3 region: CSARRTGSTEAFF.

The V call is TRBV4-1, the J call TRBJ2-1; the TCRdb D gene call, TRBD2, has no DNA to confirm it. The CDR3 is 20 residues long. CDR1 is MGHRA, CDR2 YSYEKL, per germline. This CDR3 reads CASRQEGTSWTVSPYNEQFF.

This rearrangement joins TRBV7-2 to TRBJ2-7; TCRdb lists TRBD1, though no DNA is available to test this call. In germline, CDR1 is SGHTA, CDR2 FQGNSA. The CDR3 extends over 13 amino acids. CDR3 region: CASRSTGNYEQYF.

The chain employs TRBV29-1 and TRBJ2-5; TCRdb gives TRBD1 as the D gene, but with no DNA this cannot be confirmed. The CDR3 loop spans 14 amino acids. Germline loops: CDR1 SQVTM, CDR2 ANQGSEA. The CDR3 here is CSLGTGPSQETQYF. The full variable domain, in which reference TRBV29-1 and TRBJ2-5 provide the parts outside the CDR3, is SAVISQKPSRDICQRGTSLTIQCQVDSQVTMMFWYRQQPGQSLTLIATANQGSEATYESGFVIDKFPISRPNLTFSTLTVSNMSPEDSSIYLCSLGTGPSQETQYFGPGTRLLVL.

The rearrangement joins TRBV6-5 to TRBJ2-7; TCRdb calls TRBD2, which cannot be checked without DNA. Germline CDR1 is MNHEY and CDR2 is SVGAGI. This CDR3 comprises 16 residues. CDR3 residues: CASSYQGLAGVREQYF.

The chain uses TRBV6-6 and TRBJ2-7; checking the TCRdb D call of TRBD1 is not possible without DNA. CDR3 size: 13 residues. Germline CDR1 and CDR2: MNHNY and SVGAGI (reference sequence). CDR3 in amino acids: CATRSGPNYEQYF.

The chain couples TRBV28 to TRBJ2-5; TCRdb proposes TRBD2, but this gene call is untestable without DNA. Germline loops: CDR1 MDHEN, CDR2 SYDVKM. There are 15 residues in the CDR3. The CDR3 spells CASTTLAGGVETQYF. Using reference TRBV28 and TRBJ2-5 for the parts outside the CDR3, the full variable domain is DVKVTQSSRYLVKRTGEKVFLECVQDMDHENMFWYRQDPGLGLRLIYFSYDVKMKEKGDIPEGYSVSREKKERFSLILESASTNQTSMYLCASTTLAGGVETQYFGPGTRLLVL.

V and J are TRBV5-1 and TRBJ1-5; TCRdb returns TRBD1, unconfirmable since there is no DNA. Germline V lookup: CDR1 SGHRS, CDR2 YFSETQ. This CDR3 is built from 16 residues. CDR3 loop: CASSWGTGDSNQPQHF.